This T cell receptor beta chain comes out of a study of blood T cell repertoires in COVID-19. On the study more broadly: Donors in the United States, Italy and Spain gave samples during acute or convalescent COVID-19. Sources were T cells, B-cell-depleted T cells, or PBMCs; the material itself was cDNA or gDNA.

The CDR3 has 15 residues. V was cut by 6 bases and J by 1 base, with 15 bases left in between. Germline V gives CDR1 MNHNY, CDR2 SVGAGI (reference sequence). Original analysis: Amplification of reference gene primers was used by the study to estimate nucleated cell counts. This table comes from immunoSEQ multiplex PCR, and its TCRdb copy is limited to in-frame clones, with some not included. The DNA was the basis for D and trimming; V, J and clone size are from that table. The sample holds about 150,000 clones, around 83% seen once. Input material: peripheral blood. V usage is TRBV6-6 and J usage is TRBJ2-5; D is perhaps TRBD2 (5 bases). The receptor comes from a man aged 45-65 years with active or convalescent COVID-19. The CDR3 loop is CASSRPASGQETQYF. CDR3 DNA sequence: TGTGCCAGCAGCCGGCCTGCGAGCGGCCAAGAGACCCAGTACTTC.